This section outlines one T cell receptor (beta chain) sequence together with its context. CDR3 length: 16 amino acids. Germline assignment: CDR1 LNHDA and CDR2 SQIVND (reference sequence). J lost 6 bases, V lost 8 bases, and 11 bases had no gene match. This specimen belongs to a study of blood T cell repertoires in COVID-19. Repertoires were generated with immunoSEQ multiplex PCR, while TCRdb's copy carries only in-frame clones and drops some. This sample carries approximately 58,000 clones, approximately 78% of them seen once, and the ten largest clones take more than 30%. The chain combines TRBV19 with TRBJ2-1; 12 bases match TRBD2. The sequenced material came from peripheral blood. The receptor's source is a man aged 55 to 70 with COVID-19, enrolled during active disease. The CDR3: CASRTSTSGRGNEQFF. The CDR3 DNA reads as TGTGCCAGTCGGACTTCGACTAGCGGGAGAGGCAATGAGCAGTTCTTC.